Below, 23 T cell receptor beta chains from the same sample are listed, as sequenced in a study of shared clonotypes between healthy human individuals. The assay was immunoSEQ multiplex PCR, and TCRdb's table has in-frame clones only and misses some. The sample lists about 600,000 clones; 98% were seen once. Terminally differentiated effector memory CD45RA+ cells were left out of the naive CD8 fraction, which was CD45RO-negative and positively selected for CCR7. Input material: naive CD8+ T cells sorted from blood. These receptor sequences come from a man aged 25-40 years in good health.

The chain couples TRBV11-2 to TRBJ2-7; possible D gene TRBD1, 6 bases. CDR1 and CDR2 (germline): SGHAT, FQNNGV. This CDR3 is built from 12 residues. The V and J ends lost 4 bases and 7 bases respectively, with 11 bases between them. Here the CDR3 DNA reads TGTGCCAGCAGCTATATTCAGGGGGAGCAGTACTTC. Translating gives CASSYIQGEQYF.

The gene calls are TRBV30 and TRBJ2-7; D perhaps matches TRBD1 (5 bases). CDR3 size: 14 residues. CDR1 and CDR2 (germline): GTSNPN, SVGIG (reference sequence). The germline V and J ends were trimmed by 0 bases and 5 bases, with 14 bases remaining between them. CDR3 sequence reads: CAWSVGQGTHEQYF. Written as DNA, the CDR3 is TGTGCCTGGAGTGTAGGTCAGGGTACCCACGAGCAGTACTTC.

The genes are TRBV5-1 and TRBJ2-7, with D unresolved. The V gene's germline CDR1 is SGHRS and CDR2 YFSETQ. The CDR3 extends over 11 amino acids. Trimming stripped 6 bases from V and 5 bases from J, with 9 bases between. The CDR3 DNA is TGCGCCAGCATCGTTCTCGACGAGCAGTACTTC. Its translation: CASIVLDEQYF.

Of note for this clone: A junction boundary mismatches the germline segment, possibly from a read error. The V gene is TRBV4-3, the J gene TRBJ2-7, with D possibly TRBD1 on 5 matching bases. CDR1 is LGHNA, CDR2 YSLEER, per germline. The CDR3 spans 13 residues. CDR3 sequence (DNA): TGCGCCAGCAGCCAAGATGCGTCAGGACACCTGGACTTC. The encoded protein is CASSQDASGHLDF.

The chain is built from TRBV9 and TRBJ2-5, with D unclear. V lost 0 bases and J 5 bases, leaving 14 bases between the germline ends. There are 15 residues in the CDR3. In germline, CDR1 is SGDLS, CDR2 YYNGEE. The CDR3 DNA is TGTGCCAGCAGCGTAGAAGGGAAAGATACGGAGACCCAGTACTTC. Its translation: CASSVEGKDTETQYF. Using reference TRBV9 and TRBJ2-5 for the parts outside the CDR3, the full variable domain is DSGVTQTPKHLITATGQRVTLRCSPRSGDLSVYWYQQSLDQGLQFLIQYYNGEERAKGNILERFSAQQFPDLHSELNLSSLELGDSALYFCASSVEGKDTETQYFGPGTRLLVL.

J is TRBJ2-3 and V is TRBV6-4; maybe TRBD2 (5 bases). The CDR3 runs 14 residues. Germline lookup yields CDR1 MRHNA and CDR2 SNTAGT. V was cut by 4 bases and J by 2 bases, with 10 bases left in between. The CDR3 loop is CASSVEADTDTQYF. The CDR3 DNA follows: TGTGCCAGCAGTGTTGAAGCGGACACAGATACGCAGTATTTT.

This chain joins TRBV27 and TRBJ2-7; D assignment may be TRBD1 or TRBD2 (5 bases each). This CDR3 is built from 17 residues. V lost 3 bases and J 2 bases, leaving 20 bases between the germline ends. Germline CDR1 and CDR2: MNHEY and SMNVEV (reference sequence). In DNA form, the CDR3 reads TGTGCCAGCAGTTTTAAGGCACCTTGGGGGACGACCTACGAGCAGTACTTC. Amino acids: CASSFKAPWGTTYEQYF.

A remark on this clone: This specimen includes other DNA sequences encoding the same CDR3. The chain joins TRBV28 to TRBJ1-2, with D unclear. The ends were cut back, 2 bases at V and 7 bases at J, with 5 bases in the middle. Germline CDR1 is MDHEN and CDR2 is SYDVKM. The CDR3 extends over 11 amino acids. As DNA, the CDR3 is TGTGCCAGCAGTTTACTCGGTGGCTACACCTTC. Encoded protein: CASSLLGGYTF.

J is TRBJ1-3 and V is TRBV2; the D gene is possibly TRBD1 (5 bases). This CDR3 comprises 16 residues. Deletions cut 5 bases from V and 0 bases from J, with 14 bases between. Germline CDR1 reads SNHLY; CDR2 reads FYNNEI. CDR3: CASSSRGPDSGNTIYF. CDR3 nucleotide sequence: TGTGCCAGCAGTTCACGGGGCCCGGACTCTGGAAACACCATATATTTT.

V is TRBV4-1 and J is TRBJ2-3; D remains ambiguous. Germline-derived CDR1 and CDR2 are MGHRA and YSYEKL. The germline V and J ends were trimmed by 5 bases and 3 bases, with 6 bases remaining between them. This CDR3 is 12 amino acids long. Here the CDR3 DNA reads TGCGCCAGCAGCGCTGGAACAGATACGCAGTATTTT. This sequence encodes CASSAGTDTQYF.

This sequence joins TRBV28 and TRBJ2-1; TRBD2 aligns across 10 bases. In germline, CDR1 is MDHEN, CDR2 SYDVKM. This CDR3 region has 19 residues. Trimming removed 2 bases from V and 4 bases from J; junction bases left unmatched: 14. CDR3 amino acids: CASSLLRTSGLGGYNEQFF. DNA of the CDR3: TGTGCCAGCAGTTTACTCCGGACTAGCGGACTCGGGGGGTACAATGAGCAGTTCTTC.

The chain carries TRBV6-1 and TRBJ2-7, with a tentative D call TRBD1 (6 bases). Germline assignment: CDR1 MNHNS and CDR2 SASEGT. This CDR3 spans 12 amino acids. V was shortened by 7 bases and J by 2 bases, with 9 bases between the two germline ends. The CDR3 DNA reads TGTGCCAGCATGCCAGGGGCCTACGAGCAGTACTTC. Amino acid sequence: CASMPGAYEQYF.

As for this clone: Additional DNA sequences in this sample encode the identical CDR3. The chain links TRBV29-1 to TRBJ2-5, with 12 bases aligning to TRBD2. Looked up from germline, CDR1 is SQVTM and CDR2 is ANQGSEA. The V segment lost 4 bases and the J segment 5 bases; nucleotides outside the gene matches: 5. This CDR3 is built from 14 residues. The CDR3 protein is CSVVLAGGGETQYF. DNA of the CDR3: TGCAGCGTTGTCCTAGCGGGAGGGGGGGAGACCCAGTACTTC.

This clone was seen a single time. CDR3 sequence (DNA): TGTGCCAGCTCACCACCGATTCGAGGGACAGTAGCGTACGAGCAGTACTTC. Encoded protein: CASSPPIRGTVAYEQYF. J is TRBJ2-7 and V is TRBV18; 7 bases map to TRBD1. The length of the CDR3 is 17 residues. Germline-derived CDR1 and CDR2 are KGHSH and LQKENI. With V trimmed by 0 bases and J by 4 bases, 12 bases remained unmatched.

The chain combines TRBV11-2 with TRBJ2-6; D uncertain. V was clipped by 3 bases and J by 6 bases, with 12 bases between them. CDR3 length: 15 amino acids. Germline lookup yields CDR1 SGHAT and CDR2 FQNNGV. The CDR3 is CASSFPFHAANVLTF. DNA of the CDR3: TGTGCCAGCAGCTTCCCCTTCCATGCGGCCAACGTCCTGACTTTC.

The chain has TRBV30 and TRBJ2-1; no clear D. CDR3 length: 12 residues. Per germline, CDR1 GTSNPN and CDR2 SVGIG (reference sequence). Trimming removed 1 base at V and 7 bases at J, with 8 bases between. Here the CDR3 reads CAWSASSNEQFF. DNA for the CDR3: TGTGCCTGGAGTGCCTCGTCTAATGAGCAGTTCTTC.

The chain joins TRBV4-1 to TRBJ2-3; perhaps TRBD2 as D (5 bases). The CDR3 consists of 13 residues. CDR1 and CDR2 (germline): MGHRA, YSYEKL. Trimming took off 2 bases at V and 9 bases at J, with 12 bases between the two ends. The CDR3 protein is CASSQPLAITQYF. CDR3 nucleotides: TGCGCCAGCAGCCAACCCCTAGCTATAACGCAGTATTTT.

The chain has TRBV2 and TRBJ2-1, with 9 bases lining up with TRBD2. Germline CDR1 SNHLY, CDR2 FYNNEI. The CDR3 runs 16 residues. The trim removed 2 bases at V and 8 bases at J, leaving 10 bases unmatched. CDR3 sequence: CASSERLGLAVYEQFF. CDR3 bases: TGTGCCAGCAGTGAAAGGTTGGGACTAGCTGTATATGAGCAGTTCTTC. Together with reference TRBV2 and TRBJ2-1, the CDR3 gives the full variable domain: EPEVTQTPSHQVTQMGQEVILRCVPISNHLYFYWYRQILGQKVEFLVSFYNNEISEKSEIFDDQFSVERPDGSNFTLKIRSTKLEDSAMYFCASSERLGLAVYEQFFGPGTRLTVL.

A word on this clone: The same CDR3 also results from other DNA sequences found in this sample. This chain uses TRBV11-2 with TRBJ2-1, with D uncertain. The germline V gene encodes CDR1 SGHAT and CDR2 FQNNGV. Trimming cost V 2 bases and J 6 bases, with 2 bases left between them. The CDR3 is made up of 11 amino acids. In DNA, the CDR3 is TGTGCCAGCAGCTTACCCAATGAGCAGTTCTTC. Its translation: CASSLPNEQFF. The full variable domain, completed using reference TRBV11-2 and TRBJ2-1, is EAGVAQSPRYKIIEKRQSVAFWCNPISGHATLYWYQQILGQGPKLLIQFQNNGVVDDSQLPKDRFSAERLKGVDSTLKIQPAKLEDSAVYLCASSLPNEQFFGPGTRLTVL.

This chain links TRBV4-3 with TRBJ2-2; 8 bases line up with TRBD1. CDR3 length: 19 residues. Germline V CDR1 and CDR2: LGHNA, YSLEER. The V gene end was trimmed by 0 bases and the J gene end by 0 bases; junction bases not matched to a gene: 9. The CDR3 sequence is CASSQDPSPGQANTGELFF. CDR3 nucleotide sequence: TGCGCCAGCAGCCAAGACCCGTCTCCGGGACAGGCGAACACCGGGGAGCTGTTTTTT.

The gene calls are TRBV7-9 and TRBJ2-2; 8 bases map to TRBD2. Germline lookup yields CDR1 SEHNR and CDR2 FQNEAQ (reference sequence). Trimming took 5 bases from V and 2 from J; bases not matched to a gene: 4. The CDR3 runs 15 residues. The CDR3 protein is CASSRSGGNTGELFF. CDR3 DNA: TGTGCCAGCAGCCGAAGCGGGGGCAACACCGGGGAGCTGTTTTTT.

The chain joins TRBV2 to TRBJ2-3; the match to TRBD2 covers 11 bases. Germline lookup yields CDR1 SNHLY and CDR2 FYNNEI. This CDR3 is 12 amino acids long. Here the CDR3 reads CAVSGRADTQYF. The CDR3 nucleotides read TGTGCGGTTAGCGGGAGGGCAGATACGCAGTATTTT. Full variable domain (missing parts from reference TRBV2 and TRBJ2-3): EPEVTQTPSHQVTQMGQEVILRCVPISNHLYFYWYRQILGQKVEFLVSFYNNEISEKSEIFDDQFSVERPDGSNFTLKIRSTKLEDSAMYFCAVSGRADTQYFGPGTRLTVL.

The chain carries TRBV11-3 and TRBJ2-7, with D possibly being TRBD1 (5 bases). Trimming removed 4 bases from V and 6 bases from J, with 13 bases in between. Per the germline V gene, CDR1 is SGHNT and CDR2 is YENEEA. The CDR3 covers 13 residues. DNA of the CDR3: TGTGCCAGCAGCTCGCAGACAGTAGGCGAGCAGTACTTC. As protein: CASSSQTVGEQYF.